This entry lists 31 T cell receptor beta chains sequenced from one sample in a study of human T cells and chemical hapten exposure. TCRdb reanalysed the RACE reads using MiXCR and keeps one entry per CDR3 protein. The table includes more than 80,000 distinct CDR3 sequences, 11% detected once. Time point defined: patch test 3, about 24 weeks after DPC sensitization. Specified treatment: therapeutic diphenylcyclopropenone sensitization with weekly scalp DPC. Sequenced material: whole blood, taken in connection with sensitization to the hapten diphenylcyclopropenone (DPC). These receptors came from a woman aged 45-65 years with alopecia areata. Some clones in this sample may be carry-over from other donors' samples.

Only a few counts were recorded for this clonotype. The chain links TRBV20-1 to TRBJ2-1, with 9 bases aligning to TRBD1. This CDR3 spans 15 amino acids. Germline loops: CDR1 DFQATT, CDR2 SNEGSKA (reference sequence). Trimming cost V 6 bases and J 4 bases; bases outside gene matches: 10. The CDR3 loop reads CSARPGQGLYNEQFF. The CDR3 nucleotides are TGCAGTGCCCGTCCGGGACAGGGTCTTTACAATGAGCAGTTCTTC.

J is TRBJ2-5 and V is TRBV7-9; tentative D call: TRBD1 (5 bases). CDR3 length equals 15 residues. Deletions cut 3 bases from V and 2 bases from J, with 13 bases between. CDR1 is SEHNR, CDR2 FQNEAQ, per germline (reference sequence). Here the CDR3 DNA reads TGTGCCAGCAGCTTCTTAGGGGTAGGACAAGAGACCCAGTACTTC. Translated: CASSFLGVGQETQYF.

This sequence joins TRBV27 and TRBJ2-3, with D unresolved. Germline lookup yields CDR1 MNHEY and CDR2 SMNVEV (reference sequence). Deletions cut 6 bases from V and 4 bases from J, with 17 bases between. CDR3 length equals 15 residues. This chain's CDR3 is CASRPLANIADTQYF. Written as DNA, the CDR3 is TGTGCCAGCAGGCCGCTGGCCAATATCGCAGATACGCAGTATTTT.

This clonotype was counted between two and nine times. The chain links TRBV20-1 to TRBJ2-5, with 10 positions matching TRBD2. The CDR3 loop spans 15 amino acids. V was clipped by 5 bases and J by 4 bases; unmatched bases: 10. Germline-derived CDR1 and CDR2 are DFQATT and SNEGSKA (reference sequence). The CDR3 DNA follows: TGCAGTGCTGGGCTAGCGGGAGTAGGGGGAGAGACCCAGTACTTC. Translation: CSAGLAGVGGETQYF.

Only one count was recorded for this clonotype. Just one base apart from a much larger clone, this may be a read error. The rearrangement uses TRBV24-1 and TRBJ2-1; TRBD2 matches at 8 bases. With 3 bases clipped from V and 3 bases from J, the junction kept 6 bases outside the gene matches. Germline V gene data show CDR1 as KGHDR and CDR2 as SFDVKD. This CDR3 region has 16 residues. This CDR3 is CATSDPRAGGYNEQFF. The CDR3 nucleotides are TGTGCCACCAGTGATCCTCGGGCGGGAGGCTACAATGAGCAGTTCTTC.

In this sample, this clonotype turned up a few times. Lacking the conserved final phenylalanine or tryptophan, this CDR3 likely reflects a read error. The chain carries TRBV5-1 and TRBJ1-1; D call uncertain. V lost 4 bases, J lost 0 bases, and 10 bases lay in between. CDR3 length equals 14 residues. Germline V gene data show CDR1 as SGHRS and CDR2 as YFSETQ. CDR3 coding DNA: TGCGCCAGCAGCCCCACACGTATGAACACTGAAGCTTTCTCT. This encodes CASSPTRMNTEAFS.

Worth noting for this clonotype: A much bigger clone sits one base away, suggesting this may be a read error. The chain links TRBV6-1 to TRBJ1-2; 8 bases are shared with TRBD1. J gave up 3 bases and V 7 bases, and 7 bases lay outside the gene matches. CDR1 is MNHNS, CDR2 SASEGT, per germline. The CDR3 runs to 14 residues. CDR3 protein: CASNRGRFDYGYTF. CDR3 nucleotide sequence: TGTGCCAGCAACAGGGGGAGGTTTGACTATGGCTACACCTTC.

This clonotype was counted ten times or more. The chain is built from TRBV24-1 and TRBJ2-3; D perhaps matches TRBD2 (5 bases). The CDR3 is 14 amino acids. Germline V gene sequence: CDR1 KGHDR, CDR2 SFDVKD. V lost 1 base to trimming and J lost 8 bases, with 12 bases between them. CDR3 DNA sequence: TGTGCCACCAGTGATTTAGGGAGTTCTGGTACGCAGTATTTT. Translating it yields CATSDLGSSGTQYF.

This clonotype has a count of ten or more. V is TRBV11-2 and J is TRBJ2-3, with unresolved D. Germline-derived CDR1 and CDR2 are SGHAT and FQNNGV. The V and J ends lost 5 bases and 0 bases respectively, with 12 bases between them. CDR3 length: 15 residues. Written as DNA, the CDR3 is TGTGCCAGCAGCCCTCGACGGATTAGCACAGATACGCAGTATTTT. Encoded protein: CASSPRRISTDTQYF.

Ten or more counts support this clonotype. The genes are TRBV6-6 and TRBJ2-7, with 10 positions matching TRBD1. J gave up 5 bases and V 4 bases, and 8 bases lay outside the gene matches. This CDR3 comprises 15 residues. Germline CDR1 and CDR2: MNHNY and SVGAGI (reference sequence). CDR3 protein: CASSSSRQGANEQYF. In nucleotides, the CDR3 is TGTGCCAGCAGTTCCAGTCGACAGGGGGCCAACGAGCAGTACTTC.

This clonotype has more than one count but fewer than ten. The genes are TRBV28 and TRBJ2-7; tentative D call: TRBD2 (6 bases). CDR1 is MDHEN, CDR2 SYDVKM, per germline. Trimming cost V 6 bases and J 1 base, with 10 bases left between them. The CDR3 extends over 13 amino acids. The CDR3 DNA is TGTGCCAGCAGGACGGGAGAGTCCTACGAGCAGTACTTC. Translation gives CASRTGESYEQYF.

The chain joins TRBV15 to TRBJ2-7; no firm D call. V shed 4 bases and J shed 7 bases, with 14 bases lying between them. Germline V gene sequence: CDR1 LNHNV, CDR2 YYDKDF (reference sequence). This CDR3 is 13 amino acids long. The CDR3 region has the DNA TGTGCCACCAGCATGGATGACCTTGGGGAGCAGTACTTC. Translated: CATSMDDLGEQYF.

This sequence joins TRBV6-4 and TRBJ2-3; TRBD2 agrees at 8 bases. The CDR3 is made up of 15 amino acids. Losses at the gene ends were 1 base for V and 8 bases for J; bases not matched to a gene: 8. Germline V gene data show CDR1 as MRHNA and CDR2 as SNTAGT. The CDR3 loop is CASSDYAGGFGTQYF. The CDR3 coding sequence is TGTGCCAGCAGTGACTACGCGGGGGGCTTCGGTACGCAGTATTTT.

This clonotype was picked up many times. CDR3 residues: CSAGPSRLAGGDETQYF. The DNA for the CDR3 is TGCAGTGCTGGGCCCTCCAGACTAGCGGGAGGGGATGAGACCCAGTACTTC. The chain couples TRBV20-1 to TRBJ2-5; 14 bases are a match to TRBD2. The germline V gene has CDR1 DFQATT and CDR2 SNEGSKA (reference sequence). V lost 5 bases, J lost 5 bases, and 13 bases stayed unmatched. The CDR3 consists of 17 residues.

This clonotype has at least ten counts. J is TRBJ2-5 and V is TRBV2; D ambiguous. This CDR3 contains 13 residues. Deletions cut 3 bases from V and 4 bases from J, with 9 bases between. The germline CDR1 and CDR2 sequences are SNHLY and FYNNEI. Here the CDR3 DNA reads TGTGCCAGCAGTGACCTCCGTCGAGAGACCCAGTACTTC. It codes for CASSDLRRETQYF.

In this sample, this clonotype turned up a few times. The gene calls are TRBV7-9 and TRBJ2-1; 13 positions match TRBD2. The germline V gene encodes CDR1 SEHNR and CDR2 FQNEAQ (reference sequence). J was trimmed by 7 bases and V by 2 bases; bases with no gene match: 5. The CDR3 sequence is 16 residues long. The CDR3 is CASSLYPLAGGNEQFF. The CDR3 region has the DNA TGTGCCAGCAGCTTATATCCACTAGCGGGAGGGAATGAGCAGTTCTTC.

This clonotype was counted between two and nine times. The chain links TRBV7-6 to TRBJ2-2, with TRBD1 identical over 8 bases. The CDR3 is made up of 17 amino acids. From germline, CDR1 is SGHVS and CDR2 FNYEAQ. Unmatched junction bases numbered 7, after V lost 4 bases and J lost 0 bases. The CDR3, as DNA: TGTGCCAGCAGCTCAGGGGGCCAGCGGGCGAACACCGGGGAGCTGTTTTTT. It encodes CASSSGGQRANTGELFF. Full variable domain (remainder filled in from reference TRBV7-6 and TRBJ2-2): GAGVSQSPRYKVTKRGQDVALRCDPISGHVSLYWYRQALGQGPEFLTYFNYEAQQDKSGLPNDRFSAERPEGSISTLTIQRTEQRDSAMYRCASSSGGQRANTGELFFGEGSRLTVL.

This clonotype was counted at least ten times. V and J are TRBV18 and TRBJ2-2, with unresolved D. Germline V gives CDR1 KGHSH, CDR2 LQKENI. The CDR3 contains 14 residues. Trimming removed 3 bases from V and 3 bases from J, with 8 bases in between. In DNA form, the CDR3 reads TGTGCCAGCTCACCGAAGTGGGACACCGGGGAGCTGTTTTTT. Translation gives CASSPKWDTGELFF.

This clonotype was observed at least ten times. The chain joins TRBV20-1 to TRBJ2-7, with unresolved D. V was cut by 2 bases and J by 0 bases, with 11 bases left in between. The CDR3 has 14 amino acids. Germline-derived CDR1 and CDR2 are DFQATT and SNEGSKA (reference sequence). The CDR3 spells CSARFGRPSYEQYF. In DNA form, the CDR3 reads TGCAGTGCTAGATTCGGGCGCCCCTCCTACGAGCAGTACTTC.

This clonotype was detected only a few times. The CDR3 sequence is CASSQDRGGYNEQFF. The CDR3 region has the DNA TGTGCCAGCAGCCAAGATCGGGGGGGGTACAATGAGCAGTTCTTC. The J gene is TRBJ2-1, the V gene TRBV4-2; 8 nucleotides agree with TRBD2. J was trimmed by 4 bases and V by 0 bases; bases with no gene match: 2. The CDR3 is 15 residues long. CDR1 and CDR2 (germline): LGHNA, YNFKEQ.

The sample holds many counts of this clonotype. The chain links TRBV4-1 to TRBJ1-1, with 7 bases identical to TRBD1. J gave up 0 bases and V 0 bases, and 4 bases lay outside the gene matches. The CDR3 is 16 amino acids. Germline V lookup: CDR1 MGHRA, CDR2 YSYEKL. The DNA of the CDR3 is TGCGCCAGCAGCCAAGATGCACAGGGGATGAACACTGAAGCTTTCTTT. It is translated as CASSQDAQGMNTEAFF.

The rearrangement joins TRBV12-3 or TRBV12-4 to TRBJ2-3, with 9 nucleotides matching TRBD2. CDR3 length equals 14 residues. The trim removed 4 bases at V and 3 bases at J, leaving 2 bases unmatched. The CDR3 reads CASSSGLATDTQYF. CDR3 in DNA: TGTGCCAGCAGTTCGGGACTAGCAACAGATACGCAGTATTTT.

The V gene is TRBV2, the J gene TRBJ1-2; the D is unclear. The CDR3 has 13 amino acids. Germline CDR1 reads SNHLY; CDR2 reads FYNNEI. V was trimmed by 3 bases and J by 8 bases, leaving 13 bases between them. The CDR3: CASSDPGYDGYTF. The CDR3 DNA sequence: TGTGCCAGCAGTGATCCTGGTTATGACGGCTACACCTTC.

This clonotype occurred many times. The chain joins TRBV7-9 to TRBJ2-7; D unresolved. This CDR3 contains 11 residues. The germline V and J ends were trimmed by 5 bases and 5 bases, with 7 bases remaining between them. CDR1 is SEHNR and CDR2 is FQNEAQ in the germline V gene (reference sequence). The DNA of the CDR3 is TGTGCCAGCAGCCGAAGGGACGAGCAGTACTTC. Translation: CASSRRDEQYF.

This clonotype was recorded a few times. The rearrangement joins TRBV18 to TRBJ2-1; 11 nucleotides match TRBD2. The junction had 3 bases not matched to a gene; V was cut back by 3 bases and J by 2 bases. Germline V gene sequence: CDR1 KGHSH, CDR2 LQKENI. The CDR3 spans 16 residues. CDR3 amino acids: CASSPVSGRAYNEQFF. CDR3 DNA: TGTGCCAGCTCACCCGTTAGCGGGAGGGCCTACAATGAGCAGTTCTTC. Combining the CDR3 with reference TRBV18 and TRBJ2-1 gives the whole variable domain NAGVMQNPRHLVRRRGQEARLRCSPMKGHSHVYWYRQLPEEGLKFMVYLQKENIIDESGMPKERFSAEFPKEGPSILRIQQVVRGDSAAYFCASSPVSGRAYNEQFFGPGTRLTVL.

As to this clonotype: Since the CDR3 does not end with the conserved phenylalanine or tryptophan, this likely comes from a read error. V usage is TRBV20-1 and J usage is TRBJ2-7, with 10 bases lining up with TRBD2. This CDR3 spans 12 amino acids. Germline-derived CDR1 and CDR2 are DFQATT and SNEGSKA (reference sequence). J was trimmed by 5 bases and V by 6 bases; bases with no gene match: 4. The CDR3 DNA follows: TGCAGTGCGCCGGGACTAGCGAACGAGCAGTACCTC. Translation gives CSAPGLANEQYL.

A note on this clonotype: A clone one base away is much larger, so this may be a read error. This chain connects TRBV6-5 to TRBJ2-2, with 7 bases fitting TRBD2. The CDR3 has 15 amino acids. Unmatched junction bases numbered 11, after V lost 10 bases and J lost 3 bases. Germline CDR1 MNHEY, CDR2 SVGAGI. DNA of the CDR3: TGTGCCACCCAATGGGGGAGGGAGGACACCGGGGAGCTGTTTTTT. Amino acid sequence: CATQWGREDTGELFF.

There are a few counts of this clonotype. The V and J genes are TRBV6-2 or TRBV6-3 and TRBJ2-2; 8 bases map to TRBD1. V shed 6 bases and J 0 bases; nucleotides not matched to a gene: 3. The CDR3 has 15 residues. Germline V gene lookup returns CDR1 MNHEY and CDR2 SVGEGT. The CDR3 loop is CASRRTGTNTGELFF. The CDR3 DNA reads TGTGCCAGCAGGCGGACAGGGACGAACACCGGGGAGCTGTTTTTT.

This clonotype was counted only a few times. V usage is TRBV29-1 and J usage is TRBJ2-4, with TRBD2 as a possible D gene (5 bases). This CDR3 has 15 residues. Trimming removed 0 bases from V and 1 base from J, with 10 bases in between. Germline V CDR1 and CDR2: SQVTM, ANQGSEA. The CDR3 bases are TGCAGCGTTGAAGATCCTAGCTCGGCCAAAAACATTCAGTACTTC. Amino acids: CSVEDPSSAKNIQYF.

This clonotype was counted ten times or more. V is TRBV6-2 or TRBV6-3 and J is TRBJ2-7, with D unresolved. V lost 2 bases, J lost 7 bases, and 15 bases lay in between. The CDR3 totals 14 residues. Germline V gene data show CDR1 as MNHEY and CDR2 as SVGEGT. The CDR3 nucleotides are TGTGCCAGCAGTTACCCGGCGACCTACGGGGAGCAGTACTTC. It is translated as CASSYPATYGEQYF.

The chain is built from TRBV5-5 and TRBJ2-1; a weak D match, TRBD2 (5 bases). The V gene's germline CDR1 is SGHKS and CDR2 YYEKEE (reference sequence). The germline V and J ends were trimmed by 4 bases and 6 bases, with 14 bases remaining between them. CDR3 length: 14 residues. The CDR3 bases are TGTGCCAGCAGCATCAGAGGGCCCATCAATGAGCAGTTCTTC. Amino acid sequence: CASSIRGPINEQFF.